These T cell receptor beta chains were read from a single sample in a study of T cell responses to AZD1222 COVID-19 vaccine. TCRdb's copy holds only in-frame clones and misses some; the assay was immunoSEQ multiplex PCR. The sample carries approximately 80,000 clones, around 90% recorded once. The source material was peripheral blood, sampled 28 days after the second AZD1222 dose. These receptor sequences come from an adult who received the AZD1222 COVID-19 vaccine. CDR3s include the opening cysteine and the closing phenylalanine or tryptophan. The D gene is left open where the match is weak. Expanded clones are given a class, and other clones once, few, many or no size at all.

size	V	J	D	DNA	CDR3
NA	TRBV20-1	TRBJ2-1	NA	TGCAGTGCTAGTTTCCGGGGCTCCTACAATGAGCAGTTCTTC	CSASFRGSYNEQFF
NA	TRBV20-1	TRBJ2-5	TRBD1	TGCAGTCCAACAGGGGGGGAGACCCAGTACTTC	CSPTGGETQYF
NA	TRBV6-5	TRBJ2-7	NA	TGTGCCAGCAGCCGCACCGGGACGGACTACGAGCAGTACTTC	CASSRTGTDYEQYF
few	TRBV7-9	TRBJ2-3	TRBD2	TGTGCCAGCAGCTCAAGGACTAGCGGGGGAGATACGCAGTATTTT	CASSSRTSGGDTQYF
NA	TRBV7-9	TRBJ1-4	TRBD1	TGTGCCAGCAGCCGGGGACAGGGTAATGAAAAACTGTTTTTT	CASSRGQGNEKLFF
NA	TRBV7-9	TRBJ2-3	TRBD1	TGTGCCAGCAGCTCGGGACAGGAGAGGACAGATACGCAGTATTTT	CASSSGQERTDTQYF
NA	TRBV28	TRBJ1-6	NA	TGTGCCAGCGACTCCGGCGGCCATAATTCACCCCTCCACTTT	CASDSGGHNSPLHF
NA	TRBV27	TRBJ1-2	NA	NA	CASSLIRAGQSNYGYTF
NA	TRBV2	TRBJ1-4	NA	TGTGCCAGCACCCTACAGGGATCTAATGAAAAACTGTTTTTT	CASTLQGSNEKLFF
NA	TRBV28	TRBJ1-5	TRBD1	TGTGCCAGCAGTGTCGGGACAGCCCGACGGGTTGATCAGCCCCAGCATTTT	CASSVGTARRVDQPQHF
NA	TRBV30	TRBJ2-5	NA	TGTGCCTGGAGCCCTGGGGGGGGCGTATACCGAGAGACCCAGTACTTC	CAWSPGGGVYRETQYF
NA	TRBV23-1	TRBJ1-3	NA	TGCGCCAGCAGTCAATCTAAGCACAGCTCTGGAAACACCATATATTTT	CASSQSKHSSGNTIYF
NA	TRBV7-2	TRBJ2-1	TRBD1	TGTGCCAGCAGCTCAAGACAGGGGGCTTGGACTAGTGTTGAGCAGTTCTTC	CASSSRQGAWTSVEQFF
few	TRBV25-1	TRBJ1-3	NA	TGTGCCAGCAGTGAATCGGTCCGGAGCTCTGGAAACACCATATATTTT	CASSESVRSSGNTIYF
NA	TRBV30	TRBJ2-3	NA	TGTGCCTGGAGTGTCGGTGGGGGAGATACGCAGTATTTT	CAWSVGGGDTQYF
once	TRBV19	TRBJ1-1	NA	TGTGCCAGTAGTAACCAGGGAGTAAACACTGAAGCTTTCTTT	CASSNQGVNTEAFF
NA	TRBV5-4	TRBJ1-4	NA	TGTGCCAGCAGCCCCTTTGGGGGGGGCCCTAATGAAAAACTGTTTTTT	CASSPFGGGPNEKLFF
once	TRBV7-2	TRBJ2-3	NA	TGTGCCAGCAGCCCGGGAACCACAGATACGCAGTATTTT	CASSPGTTDTQYF
NA	TRBV4-3	TRBJ2-2	TRBD2	TGCGCCAGCAGCCAAGAACTAGCGGGAGTTACCGGGGAGCTGTTTTTT	CASSQELAGVTGELFF
NA	TRBV7-2	TRBJ1-1	TRBD1	TGTGCCAGCAGCTTCCAGGGGGACACTGAAGCTTTCTTT	CASSFQGDTEAFF
NA	TRBV5-1	TRBJ2-2	NA	TGCGCCAGCAGCCCCGGGACCCAGTGGCCCGGGGAGCTGTTTTTT	CASSPGTQWPGELFF
NA	TRBV2	TRBJ2-3	NA	TGTGCCAGCGGGGGGCTCCCCGGGCAGACGCAGTATTTT	CASGGLPGQTQYF
NA	TRBV6-5	TRBJ1-3	TRBD1	TGTGCCAGCAGGAGGGACAGGGTCTCTGGAAACACCATATATTTT	CASRRDRVSGNTIYF
NA	TRBV10-3	TRBJ2-4	NA	TGTGCCATCAGTGAGGGTCGGAACATTCAGTACTTC	CAISEGRNIQYF
NA	TRBV2	TRBJ1-2	NA	TGTGCCAGCAGTGAGGGAGCAGGGGCCGATGGCTACACCTTC	CASSEGAGADGYTF
NA	TRBV12-5	TRBJ2-7	NA	TGTGCTAGTGGTCACTGGTTTGACGAGCAGTACTTC	CASGHWFDEQYF
NA	TRBV5-1	TRBJ2-2	NA	TGCGCCAGCAGCTTGTTAACCGGGGAGCTGTTTTTT	CASSLLTGELFF
once	TRBV19	TRBJ1-2	TRBD1	TGTGCCAGTAGTATGGGACAGGCGAGACCCTATGGCTACACCTTC	CASSMGQARPYGYTF
NA	TRBV6-5	TRBJ1-2	NA	TGTGCCAGCATTGGGCCTAACTATGGCTACACCTTC	CASIGPNYGYTF
NA	TRBV6-1	TRBJ2-3	TRBD2	TGTGCCAGCAGTGAACGCCGACTAGCGGGCCTAAGCACAGATACGCAGTATTTT	CASSERRLAGLSTDTQYF
NA	TRBV18	TRBJ2-3	TRBD1	TGTGCCAGCTCATCGGGACAGGCAAGCACAGATACGCAGTATTTT	CASSSGQASTDTQYF
NA	TRBV2	TRBJ1-5	NA	TGTGCCAGCAGTGCGGAACAGGGAGGGAGTAGGAGCAATCAGCCCCAGCATTTT	CASSAEQGGSRSNQPQHF
NA	TRBV4-2	TRBJ2-5	NA	TGTGCCAGCAGCCAAGATACAACAGCCCAAGAGACCCAGTACTTC	CASSQDTTAQETQYF
NA	TRBV18	TRBJ2-7	NA	TGTGCCAGCACTCCCTCGGGGGCTGGTGAGCAGTACTTC	CASTPSGAGEQYF
NA	TRBV19	TRBJ2-3	TRBD1	TGTGCCAGTAGTATCTCGGCGGCAGGGGGTACAGATACGCAGTATTTT	CASSISAAGGTDTQYF
NA	TRBV7-2	TRBJ2-2	NA	TGTGCCAGCAGCTCAGCCCACGCGAACACCGGGGAGCTGTTTTTT	CASSSAHANTGELFF
NA	TRBV2	TRBJ2-2	NA	TGTGCCAGCAGTGTGAAAACCGGGACAAACACCGGGGAGCTGTTTTTT	CASSVKTGTNTGELFF
NA	TRBV5-6	TRBJ2-7	NA	TGTGCCAGCAGCATAATGTTCCAGGGATCCTACGAGCAGTACTTC	CASSIMFQGSYEQYF
NA	TRBV28	TRBJ2-5	NA	TGTGCCAGCAGTTTGCCCCACTCGCCTCGGGAGACCCAGTACTTC	CASSLPHSPRETQYF